The 11 T cell receptor beta chains in this list originate from one sample, sequenced in a study of blood T cell repertoires in COVID-19. Measured with immunoSEQ multiplex PCR; TCRdb has only the in-frame clones, and not every one. The sample records some 140,000 clones, around 78% being singletons. Sample: peripheral blood. The receptors derive from a human donor in a cohort sampled during active COVID-19.

The chain has TRBV5-1 and TRBJ2-7; D might be TRBD1 (5 bases). The CDR3 loop spans 14 amino acids. From germline, CDR1 is SGHRS and CDR2 YFSETQ. Trimming removed 0 bases at V and 0 bases at J, with 7 bases between. CDR3 nucleotide sequence: TGCGCCAGCAGCTTGGTTGACAGCTCCTACGAGCAGTACTTC. Residues: CASSLVDSSYEQYF.

The chain links TRBV6-5 to TRBJ1-2; D remains unclear. In germline, CDR1 is MNHEY, CDR2 SVGAGI. The CDR3 sequence is 15 residues long. Trimming cost V 6 bases and J 8 bases, with 22 bases left between them. CDR3 sequence: CASRQTPTGAGGYTF. The CDR3 bases are TGTGCCAGCAGACAAACGCCCACGGGAGCGGGGGGCTACACCTTC.

Worth noting for this clone: Other nucleotide sequences from this sample produce the same CDR3. This sequence joins TRBV5-1 and TRBJ2-3; possibly TRBD2 for D (6 bases). Per germline, CDR1 SGHRS and CDR2 YFSETQ. V was trimmed by 2 bases and J by 0 bases, leaving 7 bases between them. The CDR3 spans 14 residues. Written as DNA, the CDR3 is TGCGCCAGCAGCTTAGGGACTAGCACAGATACGCAGTATTTT. Protein: CASSLGTSTDTQYF.

This chain connects TRBV27 to TRBJ1-1, with TRBD1 as a possible D gene (5 bases). The CDR3 loop spans 14 amino acids. Germline V lookup: CDR1 MNHEY, CDR2 SMNVEV (reference sequence). V was trimmed by 3 bases and J by 6 bases, leaving 14 bases between them. The CDR3 DNA is TGTGCCAGCAGTTTTGGCGCAGGGAGGGCTGAAGCTTTCTTT. It is translated as CASSFGAGRAEAFF.

This chain joins TRBV7-9 and TRBJ1-5, with D possibly matching TRBD1 (6 bases). CDR3 size: 14 residues. CDR1 and CDR2 (germline): SEHNR, FQNEAQ (reference sequence). Trimming removed 3 bases at V and 6 bases at J, with 12 bases between. The CDR3 DNA is TGTGCCAGCAGCTTTCAGGGAGGGGGTCAGCCCCAGCATTTT. Translation: CASSFQGGGQPQHF.

The chain has TRBV6-4 and TRBJ1-5, with unresolved D. The CDR3 has 16 amino acids. Germline V gene data show CDR1 as MRHNA and CDR2 as SNTAGT. Deletions cut 5 bases from V and 3 bases from J, with 17 bases between. CDR3 residues: CASSPLGGLDNQPQHF. CDR3 sequence (DNA): TGTGCCAGCAGTCCCCTAGGAGGCTTGGACAATCAGCCCCAGCATTTT.

CDR3 sequence (DNA): TGTGCCAGCAGTCGAGGGACTAGCGGATACACAGATACGCAGTATTTT. Translating it yields CASSRGTSGYTDTQYF. The chain carries TRBV5-4 and TRBJ2-3, with TRBD2 matching over 11 bases. The CDR3 spans 16 residues. Trimming removed 5 bases from V and 2 bases from J; junction bases left unmatched: 7. The germline V gene has CDR1 SGHNT and CDR2 YYREEE (reference sequence).

The DNA of the CDR3 is TGTGCCAGCAGCTCCACCACTTCACCCTACGAGCAGTACTTC. Protein sequence: CASSSTTSPYEQYF. V and J are TRBV7-9 and TRBJ2-7; D gene ambiguous. CDR3 size: 14 residues. Trimming removed 4 bases at V and 2 bases at J, with 12 bases between. Germline CDR1 reads SEHNR; CDR2 reads FQNEAQ (reference sequence).

This chain links TRBV18 with TRBJ1-3; 8 nucleotides align to TRBD1. V shed 4 bases and J 2 bases; nucleotides not matched to a gene: 4. The germline CDR1 and CDR2 sequences are KGHSH and LQKENI. The CDR3 is made up of 15 amino acids. CDR3 sequence reads: CASSQVDRAGNTIYF. The CDR3 DNA is TGTGCCAGCTCACAGGTGGACAGGGCTGGAAACACCATATATTTT.

The chain employs TRBV5-4 and TRBJ1-2; 7 bases agree with TRBD1. The germline gives CDR1 SGHNT, CDR2 YYREEE (reference sequence). The CDR3 sequence is 13 residues long. The junction had 5 bases not matched to a gene; V was cut back by 5 bases and J by 4 bases. For the CDR3, the DNA is TGTGCCAGCAGGAAAGACAGGGTCTATGGCTACACCTTC. Translating it yields CASRKDRVYGYTF.

V gene TRBV21-1 combines with J gene TRBJ2-5; the table's TRBD1 call for D was not verified on the DNA. TRBV21-1 is listed as a pseudogene. The CDR3 is 20 amino acids. The CDR3 here is CASSKRTDREEGAQRETQYF. CDR3 nucleotides: TGTGCCAGCAGCAAACGTACGGACAGGGAAGAAGGAGCCCAACGGGAGACCCAGTACTTC.